What follows describes a single T cell receptor beta chain. Assay used: immunoSEQ multiplex PCR; TCRdb lists only in-frame clones, some missing. The data contain fewer than 20,000 clones, around four fifths of them singletons. The data were taken from a study of control samples from healthy donors and cancer patients. The germline gives CDR1 MNHEY, CDR2 SMNVEV (reference sequence). The CDR3 is 15 residues long. V lost 3 bases and J lost 1, with 12 bases in between. The chain recombines TRBV27 with TRBJ1-1; no clear D. The TCR was taken from a woman in her 70s with lung cancer. What was sequenced was PBMCs. The CDR3 DNA reads as TGTGCCAGCAGTTTTCTGGAGGCAAGGAACACTGAAGCTTTCTTT. Translation: CASSFLEARNTEAFF.